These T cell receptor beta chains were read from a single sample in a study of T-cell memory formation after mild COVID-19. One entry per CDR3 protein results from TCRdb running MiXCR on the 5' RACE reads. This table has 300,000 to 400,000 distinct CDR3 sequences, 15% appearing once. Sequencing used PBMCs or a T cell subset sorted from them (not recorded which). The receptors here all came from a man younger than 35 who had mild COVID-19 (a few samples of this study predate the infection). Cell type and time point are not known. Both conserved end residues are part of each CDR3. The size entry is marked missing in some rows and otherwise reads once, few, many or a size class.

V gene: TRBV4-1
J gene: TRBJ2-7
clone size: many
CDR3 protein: CASSTLPDRNYEQYF

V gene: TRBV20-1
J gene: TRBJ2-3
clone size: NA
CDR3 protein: CSANSGRPTFTQYF

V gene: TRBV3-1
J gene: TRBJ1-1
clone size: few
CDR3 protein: CASSQDSPVAFF

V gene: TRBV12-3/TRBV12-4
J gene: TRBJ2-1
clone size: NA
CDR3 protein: CASSPPGAISYNEQFF

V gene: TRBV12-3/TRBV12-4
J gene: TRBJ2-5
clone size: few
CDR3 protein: CASSPPGLQETQYF

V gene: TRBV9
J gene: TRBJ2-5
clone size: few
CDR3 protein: CASSVGGTGQETQYF

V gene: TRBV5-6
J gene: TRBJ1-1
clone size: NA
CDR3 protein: CASSSTATMNTEAFF

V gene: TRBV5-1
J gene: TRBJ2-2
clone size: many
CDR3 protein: CASSLTQPTNTGELFF

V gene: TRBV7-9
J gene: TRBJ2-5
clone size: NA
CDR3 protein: CASSLEERTLQETQYF

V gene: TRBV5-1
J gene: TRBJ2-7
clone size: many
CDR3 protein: CASSSTGLPSYEQYF

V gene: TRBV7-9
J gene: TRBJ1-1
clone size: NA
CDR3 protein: CASSPVGTMNTEAFF

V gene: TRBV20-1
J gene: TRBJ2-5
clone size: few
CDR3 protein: CSAPRADRGRGETQYF

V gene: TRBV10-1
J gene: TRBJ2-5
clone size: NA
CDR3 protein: CASSENRVQETQYF

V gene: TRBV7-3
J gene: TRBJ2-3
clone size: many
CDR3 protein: CASGTGGSDTQYF

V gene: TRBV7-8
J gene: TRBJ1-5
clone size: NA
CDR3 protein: CASSARRGDLSNQPQHF